The T cell receptor (beta chain) described here comes from a study of blood T cell repertoires in COVID-19. With 2 bases removed from V and 0 bases from J, the gap between germline ends came to 5 bases. The CDR3 extends over 15 amino acids. Germline CDR1 and CDR2: MDHEN and SYDVKM. The method was immunoSEQ multiplex PCR; TCRdb's version includes in-frame clones alone and lacks a portion of them. The repertoire consists of around 260,000 clones, with 70% to 90% occurring once and the leading ten covering under 5.5%. The sequenced sample consisted of peripheral blood. This TCR came from a man in his sixties who had recovered from COVID-19. The rearrangement joins TRBV28 to TRBJ1-6; no reliable D call. The CDR3 loop is CASSLRSSYNSPLHF. CDR3 bases: TGTGCCAGCAGTTTAAGGAGCTCCTATAATTCACCCCTCCACTTT.